These T cell receptor beta chains were read from a single sample in a study of blood T cell repertoires in COVID-19. Clones were read by immunoSEQ multiplex PCR, and TCRdb kept only the in-frame ones, dropping some. Of under 90,000 clones in the sample, around 86% were seen once. The material sequenced was peripheral blood. The receptors shown here come from a woman older than 75 with active or convalescent COVID-19. The CDR3 runs from the conserved cysteine through the conserved F or W. D genes are given only for firm matches. Not all rows give a size; the values are once, few, many and, for expanded clones, a class.

TRBJ2-3 | TRBV28 | TRBD2 | once | CASSPSSGPRRSQYF | TGTGCCAGCAGCCCCTCTAGCGGCCCTAGGAGGTCGCAGTATTTT
TRBJ1-1 | TRBV6-5 | TRBD1 | NA | CASRKQGGTEAFF | TGTGCCAGCAGGAAACAGGGGGGCACTGAAGCTTTCTTT
TRBJ2-7 | TRBV19 | NA | NA | CASSPGRGTYEQYF | TGTGCCAGTAGTCCCGGTCGGGGGACCTACGAGCAGTACTTC
TRBJ2-6 | TRBV7-3 | TRBD1 | NA | CASSFATGVDGANVLTF | TGTGCCAGCAGCTTCGCGACAGGGGTGGACGGGGCCAACGTCCTGACTTTC
TRBJ2-5 | TRBV2 | NA | NA | CASSVLSIQTQYF | TGTGCCAGCAGTGTTCTTAGTATTCAGACCCAGTACTTC
TRBJ1-1 | TRBV19 | NA | NA | CASSTAGPNTEAFF | TGTGCCAGTAGTACTGCAGGGCCGAACACTGAAGCTTTCTTT
TRBJ1-2 | TRBV29-1 | NA | NA | CSVEEGETTIYGYTF | TGCAGCGTTGAAGAGGGCGAGACAACAATATATGGCTACACCTTC
TRBJ1-5 | TRBV28 | TRBD1 | NA | CASTSTGTVNQPQHF | TGTGCCAGCACCTCGACAGGGACAGTAAATCAGCCCCAGCATTTT
TRBJ1-3 | TRBV18 | NA | once | CASSPPSRVTSGNTIYF | TGTGCCAGCTCACCACCGAGCAGGGTTACCTCTGGAAACACCATATATTTT
TRBJ1-2 | TRBV7-8 | TRBD1 | NA | CASSPQGAHLAGYTF | TGTGCCAGCAGCCCCCAGGGGGCACATTTGGCAGGCTACACCTTC
TRBJ1-2 | TRBV19 | TRBD1 | NA | CASSNQGDPSLYGYTF | TGTGCCAGTAGCAACCAGGGGGATCCCTCCCTCTATGGCTACACCTTC
TRBJ1-2 | TRBV29-1 | NA | once | CSVEPPGGGGYTF | TGCAGCGTTGAACCCCCCGGGGGTGGTGGCTACACCTTC
TRBJ1-5 | TRBV27 | NA | NA | CASSLLSRGAQPQHF | TGTGCCAGCAGTTTATTATCAAGGGGTGCTCAGCCCCAGCATTTT
TRBJ1-6 | TRBV24-1 | NA | NA | CATREVVSSPLHF | TGTGCCACCAGGGAGGTTGTGAGTTCACCCCTCCACTTT
TRBJ2-1 | TRBV7-6 | NA | NA | CASSDSGPSSYNEQFF | TGTGCCAGCAGCGATAGCGGCCCGAGCTCCTACAATGAGCAGTTCTTC
TRBJ1-2 | TRBV9 | TRBD1 | NA | CASSGWTGLDYGYTF | TGTGCCAGCAGCGGATGGACAGGGCTTGACTATGGCTACACCTTC
TRBJ2-4 | TRBV28 | TRBD2 | NA | CASKGLAGGPTKNIQYF | TGTGCCAGCAAGGGACTAGCGGGGGGGCCGACCAAAAACATTCAGTACTTC
TRBJ2-7 | TRBV19 | TRBD1 | NA | CASSAEGDRGHEQYF | TGTGCCAGTAGTGCCGAAGGGGACAGGGGGCACGAGCAGTACTTC
TRBJ2-7 | TRBV20-1 | NA | NA | CSAYRATEQYF | TGCAGTGCTTACAGGGCCACAGAGCAGTACTTC
TRBJ2-3 | TRBV27 | TRBD2 | NA | CASRLAGGGDTQYF | TGTGCCAGCAGACTAGCGGGAGGTGGTGATACGCAGTATTTT
TRBJ2-1 | TRBV9 | TRBD2 | NA | CASSVSGRELYNEQFF | TGTGCCAGCAGCGTCAGCGGGAGGGAGCTCTACAATGAGCAGTTCTTC
TRBJ2-5 | TRBV3-1/TRBV3-2 | NA | NA | CASSSETQYF | TGTGCCAGCAGCAGCGAGACCCAGTACTTC
TRBJ1-5 | TRBV6-1 | TRBD1 | once | CASSEIGRGDQPQHF | TGTGCCAGCAGTGAAATCGGCAGGGGGGATCAGCCCCAGCATTTT
TRBJ2-3 | TRBV5-4 | TRBD2 | NA | CASSIRLAGATDTQYF | TGTGCCAGCAGCATCCGACTAGCGGGGGCCACAGATACGCAGTATTTT
TRBJ1-2 | TRBV7-2 | TRBD1 | few | CASSQTGGNGYTF | TGTGCCAGCAGCCAGACAGGGGGCAATGGCTACACCTTC
TRBJ2-1 | TRBV30 | TRBD2 | NA | CAWATSGTRQFF | TGTGCCTGGGCGACTAGCGGAACTCGACAGTTCTTC
TRBJ1-4 | TRBV28 | TRBD1 | NA | CASSYRDRGRALFF | TGTGCCAGCAGTTACCGGGACAGGGGGAGAGCGCTGTTTTTT
TRBJ1-3 | TRBV4-3 | NA | few | CASSQDTEGTAGNTIYF | TGCGCCAGCAGCCAAGATACGGAGGGAACGGCCGGAAACACCATATATTTT
TRBJ1-2 | TRBV2 | NA | NA | CASKGTSNYGYTF | TGTGCCAGCAAAGGGACATCTAACTATGGCTACACCTTC
TRBJ1-4 | TRBV21-1 | NA | once | CASSKPNRAGVIMKILVGLFF | TGTGCCAGCAGCAAGCCAAACAGGGCCGGAGTAATAATGAAAATCCTAGTAGGACTGTTTTTT
TRBJ2-6 | TRBV4-2 | NA | NA | CASSQSGLPTGANVLTF | TGTGCCAGCAGCCAATCGGGACTCCCTACCGGGGCCAACGTCCTGACTTTC
TRBJ2-1 | TRBV5-1 | TRBD2 | few | CASSPERDPYNEQFF | TGCGCCAGCAGCCCTGAGCGGGACCCGTACAATGAGCAGTTCTTC
TRBJ1-3 | TRBV7-2 | NA | NA | CASSTTELYSGNTIYF | TGTGCCAGCAGCACCACGGAGTTATACTCTGGAAACACCATATATTTT
TRBJ2-5 | TRBV19 | NA | NA | CASSGGGKVKTQYF | TGTGCCAGTAGCGGTGGAGGGAAGGTGAAGACCCAGTACTTC
TRBJ2-5 | TRBV6-6 | TRBD2 | NA | CASSHPGLGVQETQYF | TGTGCCAGCAGTCATCCGGGACTAGGGGTCCAAGAGACCCAGTACTTC
TRBJ1-1 | TRBV28 | NA | NA | CASIGGGAEAFF | TGTGCCAGCATAGGTGGGGGCGCTGAAGCTTTCTTT
TRBJ2-2 | TRBV5-6 | NA | NA | CASSLLQLTGELFF | TGTGCCAGCAGCTTGTTACAGCTAACCGGGGAGCTGTTTTTT
TRBJ2-1 | TRBV6-1 | NA | NA | CASSEREQVGVF | TGTGCCAGCAGTGAAAGAGAACAGGTTGGGGTCTTC
TRBJ2-1 | TRBV4-2 | TRBD2 | NA | CASSSSGGGVSYNEQFF | TGTGCCAGCAGTTCTAGCGGGGGGGGCGTATCCTACAATGAGCAGTTCTTC
TRBJ1-1 | TRBV7-9 | TRBD1 | NA | CASSSSGTGEEAFF | TGTGCCAGCAGCTCATCCGGGACAGGGGAGGAAGCTTTCTTT
TRBJ2-7 | TRBV7-2 | NA | once | CASSGTPLYEQYF | TGTGCCAGCAGCGGGACACCACTCTACGAGCAGTACTTC
TRBJ1-4 | TRBV5-1 | NA | NA | CASSSTGDSFEKLFF | TGCGCCAGCAGCTCTACGGGAGACTCCTTTGAAAAACTGTTTTTT
TRBJ2-5 | TRBV30 | NA | NA | CASRAPGQETQYF | TGTGCCTCCCGAGCACCGGGCCAAGAGACCCAGTACTTC
TRBJ2-7 | TRBV6-6 | TRBD2 | NA | CASGTSGRLSYF | TGTGCCAGCGGGACTAGCGGGAGACTTTCGTACTTC
TRBJ1-5 | TRBV6-2/TRBV6-3 | TRBD1 | NA | CASSYGGTGGEGNQPQHF | TGTGCCAGCAGTTACGGGGGGACAGGGGGCGAGGGCAATCAGCCCCAGCATTTT
TRBJ2-3 | TRBV15 | TRBD2 | NA | CATSREKASGGVNTQYF | TGTGCCACCAGCAGAGAGAAAGCTAGCGGGGGGGTTAATACGCAGTATTTT
TRBJ2-3 | TRBV20-1 | TRBD2 | NA | CSASTGLAGTQYF | TGCAGTGCTAGTACCGGACTAGCTGGTACGCAGTATTTT
TRBJ2-2 | TRBV9 | NA | once | CASSVAVGELFF | TGTGCCAGCAGCGTAGCGGTCGGGGAGCTGTTTTTT
TRBJ2-1 | TRBV4-2 | NA | NA | CASSPNPPRREQFF | TGTGCCAGCAGCCCTAACCCGCCACGGAGGGAGCAGTTCTTC